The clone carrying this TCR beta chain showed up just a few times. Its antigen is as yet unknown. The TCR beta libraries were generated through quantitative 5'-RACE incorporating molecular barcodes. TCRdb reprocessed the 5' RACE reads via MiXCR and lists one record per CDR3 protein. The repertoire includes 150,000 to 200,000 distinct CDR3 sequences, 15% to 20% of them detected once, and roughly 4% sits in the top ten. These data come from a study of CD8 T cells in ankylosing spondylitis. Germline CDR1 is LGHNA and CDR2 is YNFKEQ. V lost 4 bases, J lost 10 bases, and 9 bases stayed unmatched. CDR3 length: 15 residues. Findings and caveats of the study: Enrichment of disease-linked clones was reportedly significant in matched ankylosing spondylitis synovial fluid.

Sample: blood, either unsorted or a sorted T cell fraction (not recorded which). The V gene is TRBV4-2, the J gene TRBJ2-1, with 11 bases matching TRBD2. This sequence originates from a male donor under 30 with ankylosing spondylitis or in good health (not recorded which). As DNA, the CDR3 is TGTGCCAGCAGCCCGGTACCGGGACTAGCGGAAGAGCAGTTCTTC. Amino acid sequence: CASSPVPGLAEEQFF.